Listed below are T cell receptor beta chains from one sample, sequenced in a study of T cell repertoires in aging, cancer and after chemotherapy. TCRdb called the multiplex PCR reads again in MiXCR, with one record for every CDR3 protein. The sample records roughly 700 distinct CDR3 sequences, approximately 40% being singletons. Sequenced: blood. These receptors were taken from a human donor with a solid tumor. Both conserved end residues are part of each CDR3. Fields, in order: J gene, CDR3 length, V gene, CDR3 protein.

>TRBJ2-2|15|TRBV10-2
CASSQLTGANGELFF
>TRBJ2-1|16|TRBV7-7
CASDRGPSGEGDEQFF
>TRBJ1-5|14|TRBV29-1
CSVKGQGGNQPQHF
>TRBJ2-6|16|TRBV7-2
CASSSLWGSGANVLTF
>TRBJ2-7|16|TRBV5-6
CASSPTSTGKAHEQYF
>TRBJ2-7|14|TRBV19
CASSWLDRTYEQYF
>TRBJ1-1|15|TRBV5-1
CASSGPGTANTEAFF
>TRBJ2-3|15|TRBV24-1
CATSYGTGVSDTQYF
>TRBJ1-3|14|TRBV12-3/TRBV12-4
CASSPQTGGNTIYF
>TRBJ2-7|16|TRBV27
CASSPGSGRSSYEQYF
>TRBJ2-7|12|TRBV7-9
CASSAQWDEQYF
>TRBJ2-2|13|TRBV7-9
CARPSGGTGELFF
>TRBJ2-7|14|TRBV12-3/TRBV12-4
CASSFRRGRWEQYF
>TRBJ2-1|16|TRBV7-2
CASSTWTSRFSHEQFF
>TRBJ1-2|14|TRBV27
CASSDRRTAYGYTF
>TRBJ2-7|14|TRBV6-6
CATKSQGDLYEQYF
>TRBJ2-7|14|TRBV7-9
CASSFGQPSYEQYF
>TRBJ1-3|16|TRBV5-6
CASSLDQGLSGNTIYF
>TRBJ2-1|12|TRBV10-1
CASSDGYNEQFF
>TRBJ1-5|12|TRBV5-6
CASSSLNQPQHF
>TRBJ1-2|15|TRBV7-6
CASSRLGGKDYGYTF
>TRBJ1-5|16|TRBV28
CASSPWDIRGNQPQHF